A single sample is the source of the 18 T cell receptor beta chains below, sequenced in a study of cytomegalovirus exposure and HLA in healthy donors. The PCR had 60 Vbeta and 13 Jbeta primers. Clones were sequenced by immunoSEQ multiplex PCR, and TCRdb holds only the in-frame ones, with some missing. The sample includes about 120,000 clones, about 69% of them seen just once. The sequenced sample was PBMCs. The receptors originated from a woman under 30 in good health and CMV-seronegative.

The rearrangement links TRBV9 to TRBJ2-2, with TRBD1 matching over 7 bases. The CDR3 runs 18 residues. Germline V gene data show CDR1 as SGDLS and CDR2 as YYNGEE. V was clipped by 2 bases and J by 5 bases; unmatched bases: 15. CDR3 sequence reads: CASSVSIRTGLETGELFF. In DNA form, the CDR3 reads TGTGCCAGCAGCGTTTCGATCCGGACAGGCCTTGAGACCGGGGAGCTGTTTTTT.

The chain recombines TRBV4-2 with TRBJ2-1, with 10 bases lining up with TRBD2. The CDR3 length is 16 residues. Germline loops: CDR1 LGHNA, CDR2 YNFKEQ. J lost 7 bases, V lost 0 bases, and 6 bases had no gene match. CDR3 sequence (DNA): TGTGCCAGCAGCCAAGATTTCAGCGGGGGGGCTAATGAGCAGTTCTTC. Translation: CASSQDFSGGANEQFF.

This clone was detected a few times. This chain connects TRBV7-3 to TRBJ2-1; 7 bases agree with TRBD1. Germline V lookup: CDR1 SGHTA, CDR2 FQGTGA. CDR3 length: 11 residues. J gave up 12 bases and V 2 bases, and 1 base lay outside the gene matches. The CDR3 loop reads CASSLDRVQFF. CDR3 sequence (DNA): TGTGCCAGCAGCTTAGACAGGGTGCAGTTCTTC.

The chain uses TRBV19 and TRBJ1-5; 7 bases align to TRBD1. The germline V gene encodes CDR1 LNHDA and CDR2 SQIVND (reference sequence). The V gene end was trimmed by 3 bases and the J gene end by 4 bases; junction bases not matched to a gene: 3. The CDR3 extends over 14 amino acids. CDR3: CASSIDRVNQPQHF. CDR3 bases: TGTGCCAGTAGTATCGACAGGGTGAATCAGCCCCAGCATTTT.

V gene TRBV7-9 combines with J gene TRBJ1-2, with D uncertain. Trimming removed 1 base at V and 3 bases at J, with 9 bases between. This CDR3 is 14 amino acids long. CDR1 and CDR2 (germline): SEHNR, FQNEAQ (reference sequence). CDR3: CASSLGGSHYGYTF. DNA of the CDR3: TGTGCCAGCAGCTTAGGAGGATCTCACTATGGCTACACCTTC.

The J gene is TRBJ2-1, the V gene TRBV7-2; weak D call: TRBD1 (6 bases). Trimming left V 4 bases short and J 5 bases short, with 9 bases between. The V gene's germline CDR1 is SGHTA and CDR2 FQGNSA. There are 13 residues in the CDR3. The CDR3 spells CASSSGQNNEQFF. The CDR3 coding sequence is TGTGCCAGCAGCTCTGGACAGAACAATGAGCAGTTCTTC.

The chain's CDR3 is CAWSWGPNNEQFF. CDR3 bases: TGTGCCTGGAGCTGGGGGCCTAACAATGAGCAGTTCTTC. The chain combines TRBV30 with TRBJ2-1, with a possible D match to TRBD1 (6 bases). The CDR3 covers 13 residues. CDR1 is GTSNPN, CDR2 SVGIG, per germline (reference sequence). V gave up 3 bases and J gave up 5 bases, with 11 bases separating them.

The chain combines TRBV30 with TRBJ1-1; 11 nucleotides line up with TRBD1. V shed 3 bases and J 6 bases; nucleotides not matched to a gene: 9. The CDR3 length is 15 residues. From germline, CDR1 is GTSNPN and CDR2 SVGIG (reference sequence). Written as DNA, the CDR3 is TGTGCCTGGAGGTGGGGGACAGGGGGACGGGCTGAAGCTTTCTTT. It translates to CAWRWGTGGRAEAFF.

The CDR3 reads CAWSVEGANTGELFF. DNA for the CDR3: TGTGCCTGGAGTGTAGAGGGGGCGAACACCGGGGAGCTGTTTTTT. This rearrangement joins TRBV30 to TRBJ2-2; tentative D call: TRBD1 (6 bases). Trimming took 0 bases from V and 0 from J, leaving 8 bases between them. CDR3 length: 15 amino acids. Germline V gene data show CDR1 as GTSNPN and CDR2 as SVGIG (reference sequence). Based on the CDR3 plus reference TRBV30 and TRBJ2-2, the full variable domain is SQTIHQWPATLVQPVGSPLSLECTVEGTSNPNLYWYRQAAGRGLQLLFYSVGIGQISSEVPQNLSASRPQDRQFILSSKKLLLSDSGFYLCAWSVEGANTGELFFGEGSRLTVL.

This sequence joins TRBV7-2 and TRBJ2-2; 7 nucleotides line up with TRBD1. There are 12 residues in the CDR3. The V segment lost 2 bases and the J segment 12 bases; nucleotides outside the gene matches: 3. Germline V gives CDR1 SGHTA, CDR2 FQGNSA. The CDR3 region has the DNA TGTGCCAGCAGCTTAACGGACAGGAAGCTGTTTTTT. It specifies CASSLTDRKLFF.

V gene TRBV4-2 combines with J gene TRBJ2-5; D may be TRBD2 (7 bases). Germline-derived CDR1 and CDR2 are LGHNA and YNFKEQ. V shed 2 bases and J shed 0 bases, with 13 bases lying between them. This CDR3 contains 16 residues. The CDR3: CASSQRGAGDQETQYF. The CDR3 bases are TGTGCCAGCAGCCAAAGGGGGGCGGGGGACCAAGAGACCCAGTACTTC.

The V gene is TRBV30, the J gene TRBJ1-6, with TRBD1 as a possible D gene (5 bases). The germline V and J ends were trimmed by 2 bases and 11 bases, with 13 bases remaining between them. Germline V gives CDR1 GTSNPN, CDR2 SVGIG (reference sequence). The CDR3 consists of 13 residues. CDR3 residues: CAWSPGGDPPLHF. In DNA, the CDR3 is TGTGCCTGGAGTCCAGGAGGGGATCCACCCCTCCACTTT.

Judged by abundance, this clone is medium-sized. The chain employs TRBV7-4 and TRBJ1-4, with D perhaps TRBD1 (5 bases). This CDR3 has 12 residues. CDR1 is SGHVT and CDR2 is SQSDAQ in the germline V gene. Trimming pared 2 bases from V and 7 bases from J, leaving 5 bases between. CDR3: CASSLQGEKLFF. The CDR3 DNA is TGTGCCAGCAGCTTACAGGGTGAAAAACTGTTTTTT. The variable domain in full, completed from reference TRBV7-4 and TRBJ1-4, reads GAGVSQSPRYKVAKRGRDVALRCDSISGHVTLYWYRQTLGQGSEVLTYSQSDAQRDKSGRPSGRFSAERPERSVSTLKIQRTEQGDSAVYLCASSLQGEKLFFGSGTQLSVL.

This clone was found a few times. The V gene is TRBV10-3, the J gene TRBJ1-1, with TRBD1 matching 8 bases. Per germline, CDR1 ENHRY and CDR2 SYGVKD. J lost 8 bases, V lost 2 bases, and 10 bases had no gene match. There are 15 residues in the CDR3. The CDR3 sequence is CAISEGGQAPHEAFF. CDR3 nucleotide sequence: TGTGCCATCAGTGAGGGGGGACAGGCACCCCACGAAGCTTTCTTT.

The V gene is TRBV28, the J gene TRBJ1-1; 8 bases align to TRBD1. Germline V CDR1 and CDR2: MDHEN, SYDVKM. The CDR3 is made up of 14 amino acids. Trimming took 3 bases from V and 4 from J; bases not matched to a gene: 4. In nucleotides, the CDR3 is TGTGCCAGCAGTTTGCCACAGGGGGGCACTGAAGCTTTCTTT. Encoded protein: CASSLPQGGTEAFF.

The V gene is TRBV19, the J gene TRBJ2-3, with 13 bases matching TRBD2. The CDR3 runs 15 residues. V was pared by 5 bases and J by 6 bases, with 5 bases of the junction left unmatched. Germline V gene lookup returns CDR1 LNHDA and CDR2 SQIVND (reference sequence). Here the CDR3 DNA reads TGTGCCAGTAGTGGGACTAGCGGGGCACGGGATACGCAGTATTTT. Protein sequence: CASSGTSGARDTQYF.

This chain uses TRBV2 with TRBJ1-2; a possible D gene is TRBD1 (6 bases). Germline lookup yields CDR1 SNHLY and CDR2 FYNNEI. V was trimmed by 2 bases and J by 6 bases, leaving 7 bases between them. The CDR3 runs to 12 residues. CDR3 sequence reads: CASSERGNGYTF. CDR3 bases: TGTGCCAGCAGTGAAAGGGGGAATGGCTACACCTTC. Filled out from reference TRBV2 and TRBJ1-2, the complete variable domain reads EPEVTQTPSHQVTQMGQEVILRCVPISNHLYFYWYRQILGQKVEFLVSFYNNEISEKSEIFDDQFSVERPDGSNFTLKIRSTKLEDSAMYFCASSERGNGYTFGSGTRLTVV.

The chain employs TRBV27 and TRBJ1-1; 7 bases are shared with TRBD1. This CDR3 comprises 17 residues. CDR1 is MNHEY, CDR2 SMNVEV, per germline (reference sequence). V shed 6 bases, J shed 10 bases, and the junction held 23 bases outside the gene matches. The CDR3 region is CASSESRIQGMSKRAFF. The CDR3 bases are TGTGCCAGCAGCGAAAGCAGGATACAGGGGATGAGTAAGAGAGCTTTCTTT.